This TCR beta chain was retrieved from a study of shared clonotypes between healthy human individuals (dated by TCRdb to about 2020). A note on the overall study: The cohort included three men and a couple of women between 18 and 49 years of age. Per donor, three plates each were used for CD4 naive and CD4 memory, two for CD8 naive, and one for CD8 memory. To estimate repertoire size and how much clonotypes are shared between individuals, the study performed deep sequencing of blood TCR repertoires from five healthy adults. Different laboratories and diverse techniques were used to prepare libraries and sequence TCR repertoires, to increase sequencing depth and limit assay-specific biases. Between about 0.8 and 9 billion PBMCs per donor were obtained by leukapheresis. What the work shows at the level of the full study, not this receptor alone: Naive subsets generally had larger estimated clonotype richness than memory subsets. Incomplete sequencing was indicated by rarefaction of sorted-subset datasets, despite the large sequencing depth. Compared with non-shared clonotypes, clonotypes shared by all four sorted-subset donors had higher generation probabilities. Sampling was restricted to blood, and TCR repertoires in tissues likely differ from the TCR repertoires found in blood. When a few donors were compared, the shared fraction of clonotypes was roughly 4.8% for naive CD4, roughly 3.3% for naive CD8, about 2.4% for memory CD4, and 0.4% for memory CD8. Because the study included only a small number of donors, the genetic and exposure-history diversity represented was limited. Based on pairwise subsampling, the degree of clonotype sharing among donors was expected to be affected by sequencing depth.

Donors were healthy HIV-negative adults with no recently reported acute infections or vaccinations. Every donor was a Caucasian adult living in Nashville, Tennessee, USA. CD4+ T cells were enriched by magnetic negative selection, after which naive cells were positively selected on CD45RA and the negative fraction was taken as the memory subset. After blood collection by leukapheresis, PBMCs were isolated using Ficoll-Histopaque density gradient centrifugation and then cryopreserved in the vapor phase of liquid nitrogen. Analytical flow cytometry was used to check the purity and quantity of each magnetically sorted T cell population. From each sorted fraction, genomic DNA was isolated and quantified by UV absorbance on a Nanodrop 2000c. TCR CDR3 regions were amplified from genomic DNA by multiplex PCR using the deep immunoSEQ assay. Extracted genomic DNA from each cell subset was spread evenly across all wells of several immunoSEQ 96-well plates, with each plate serving as a replicate. For sorted subsets, approximately 190 ng genomic DNA, equal to 30,000 or so T cell genomes, was loaded into each replicate PCR. Purified libraries were quantified with a Qubit 3.0 fluorometer, sized on a Bioanalyzer 2100, and re-quantified with the KAPA Library Quantification kit. Each immunoSEQ 96-well plate was sequenced on its own single-read 150-cycle Illumina NextSeq 550 flow cell. For the original study's pipeline: Because the immunoSEQ output included only junctional sequences and no quality scores, the filtering could not be the same as the filtering used for full-length reads. To assign V/J genes and CDR3, sequences were annotated using PyIR, a Python wrapper for IgBLAST v1.9, with IMGT germline references. Any read was removed if the V/J assignment was weak (E-value above 1e-6), the CDR3 was missing, or the read contained stop codons, out-of-frame junctions, or ambiguous translated residues. V3J clonotypes were defined as sequences sharing an identical inferred V gene, J gene, and CDR3 amino acid sequence. To compute the percentage overlap between repertoires, the number of shared unique clonotypes was divided by the size of the smaller repertoire. Repertoire richness was assessed with RTK rarefaction, the Chao1 estimator, and Recon v2.1 estimates of unobserved clonotypes. Generation probabilities were computed with OLGA for all TCRbeta clonotypes obtained by the gDNA method from several donors. The table comes from immuneACCESS by way of TCRdb, which keeps in-frame sequences with V and J called. Part of the clones is missing from these tables; in studies checked, under half for an unresolved V gene and the rest for unknown reasons. D and trimming come from the DNA, and the V and J calls and clone size come from that table. The sample data list some 1.5 million clones, and 95% to 97% of these were observed just once. The ten largest clones capture over 1% of the sample.

Notes on this clone: What this receptor recognizes is not known. Per-base qualities were not stored, and no clone one base away is much larger.

This receptor was identified in a man aged 30 to 45 in good health. The sample comprised naive CD4+ T cells sorted from blood. Read against the paper, the sample's cell subset or site label means: CD45RA+ positively selected.

The CDR3 reads CASTPQGGSDEKLFF. The DNA sequence is given as TGTGCCAGCACTCCCCAGGGGGGTTCTGATGAAAAACTGTTTTTT. The rearranged segments are TRBV2 and TRBJ1-4, and 7 junction bases match TRBD1. The CDR3 spans 15 residues, from the cysteine through the phenylalanine. The CDR3 DNA has 45 bases and is translated from base 1. Trimming leaves V shorter by 7 bases and J shorter by 6 bases, with the junction holding 11 bases beyond the gene matches. CDR1 and CDR2, looked up from the germline V gene, are SNHLY and FYNNEI. The full variable domain, with segments outside the CDR3 supplied by the reference TRBV2 and TRBJ1-4 proteins, appears as EPEVTQTPSHQVTQMGQEVILRCVPISNHLYFYWYRQILGQKVEFLVSFYNNEISEKSEIFDDQFSVERPDGSNFTLKIRSTKLEDSAMYFCASTPQGGSDEKLFFGSGTQLSVL.